This T cell receptor beta chain was observed in a study of T cell changes during pregnancy in multiple sclerosis. Some clones are missing from TCRdb's copy, which holds only in-frame ones; the method was immunoSEQ multiplex PCR. In the table there are tens of thousands of clones, 85% to 95% of which are singletons. The receptor was derived from a female donor with multiple sclerosis, enrolled in a pregnancy study. This specimen was CD4+ T cells from peripheral blood mononuclear cells, taken in the third trimester of pregnancy.

CDR3 sequence: CAISDRQGNSPLHF. CDR3 DNA: TGTGCCATCAGTGATCGACAGGGTAATTCACCCCTCCACTTT. This chain links TRBV10-3 with TRBJ1-6; the match to TRBD1 covers 7 bases. Germline trimming cut 3 bases from V and 6 bases from J; bases unmatched to any gene: 2. The V gene's germline CDR1 is ENHRY and CDR2 SYGVKD. This CDR3 contains 14 residues.